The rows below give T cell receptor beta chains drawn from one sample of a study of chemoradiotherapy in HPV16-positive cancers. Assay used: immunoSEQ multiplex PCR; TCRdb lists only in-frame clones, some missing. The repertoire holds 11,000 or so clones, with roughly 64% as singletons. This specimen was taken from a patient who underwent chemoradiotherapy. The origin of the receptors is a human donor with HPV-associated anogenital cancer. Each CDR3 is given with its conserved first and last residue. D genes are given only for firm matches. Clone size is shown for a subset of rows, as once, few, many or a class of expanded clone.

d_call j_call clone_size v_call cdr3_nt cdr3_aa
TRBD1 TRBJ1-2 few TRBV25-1 TGTGCCAGCAGCCCCGACAGGGATGGCTACACCTTC CASSPDRDGYTF
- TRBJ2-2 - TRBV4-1 TGCGCCAGCAGCCATCCTCGGGGGCCGAACACCGGGGAGCTGTTTTTT CASSHPRGPNTGELFF
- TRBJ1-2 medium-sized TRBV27 TGTGCCAGCAGTTTCTGGCTTGGGGATGGCTACACCTTC CASSFWLGDGYTF
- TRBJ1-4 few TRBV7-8 TGTGCCAGCAGCCCTACAACAACTAATGAAAAACTGTTTTTT CASSPTTTNEKLFF
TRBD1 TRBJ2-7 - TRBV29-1 TGCAGCGTTGGTCTCGGACAGGGGGCGAGAGAGCAGTACTTC CSVGLGQGAREQYF
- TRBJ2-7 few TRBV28 TGTGCCAGCAGTTTCCCAGGGACGGGTTACGAGCAGTACTTC CASSFPGTGYEQYF
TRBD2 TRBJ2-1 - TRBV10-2 TGCGCCAGCAGATCTGACACCGGGACTACCTACAATGAGCAGTTCTTC CASRSDTGTTYNEQFF
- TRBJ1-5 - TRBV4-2 TGTGCCAGCAGCCAAGATGAGGGACAGCCCCAGCATTTT CASSQDEGQPQHF
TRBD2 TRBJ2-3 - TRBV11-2 TGTGCCAGCAGCCCAACTAGCGGGGGGCCCACAGATACGCAGTATTTT CASSPTSGGPTDTQYF
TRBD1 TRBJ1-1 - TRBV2 TGTGCCAGCAGCGTGACAGGGGAGGGCACTGAAGCTTTCTTT CASSVTGEGTEAFF
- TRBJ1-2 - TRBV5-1 TGCGCCAGCGGGAGTGGGGGTGATGACTATGGCTACACCTTC CASGSGGDDYGYTF
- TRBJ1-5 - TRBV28 TGTGCCAGCAGTTTCTTTTCTGGATTTAGCAATCAGCCCCAGCATTTT CASSFFSGFSNQPQHF
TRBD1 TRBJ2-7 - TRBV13 TGTGCCAGCAGCTTAGGGGACAGGGTTGACGAGCAGTACTTC CASSLGDRVDEQYF
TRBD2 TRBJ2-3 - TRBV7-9 TGTGCCAGCAGTCGCCCCAGGCGGGGGGGCGGAGATACGCAGTATTTT CASSRPRRGGGDTQYF
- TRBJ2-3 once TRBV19 TGTGCTCGACTTAGTCGGTATGCGCCAGATACGCAGTATTTT CARLSRYAPDTQYF
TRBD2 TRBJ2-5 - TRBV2 TGTGCCAGCAGTGGGGACGGGGGGGCCCTGAAGACCCAGTACTTC CASSGDGGALKTQYF
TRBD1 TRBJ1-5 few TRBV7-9 TGTGCCAGCAGCTTAGGGGACAGTAGCAATCAGCCCCAGCATTTT CASSLGDSSNQPQHF
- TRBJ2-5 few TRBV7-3 TGTGCCAGCAGCGCACAGGGTGGGGAGACCCAGTACTTC CASSAQGGETQYF
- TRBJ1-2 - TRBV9 TGTGCCAGCAGCCCCGCGCCGGTGATCGGGGGCTACACCTTC CASSPAPVIGGYTF
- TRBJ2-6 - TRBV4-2 TGTGCCAGCAGCCAAGAGAATTTGGGCTCTGGGGCCAACGTCCTGACTTTC CASSQENLGSGANVLTF
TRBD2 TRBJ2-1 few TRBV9 TGTGCCAGCAGCCCAGAGACCCTAGCGGGGGGCAGAGATGAGCAGTTCTTC CASSPETLAGGRDEQFF
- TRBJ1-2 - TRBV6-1 TGTGCCACGACCAGGGGTGGCTACACCTTC CATTRGGYTF
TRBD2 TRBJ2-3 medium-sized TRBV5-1 TGCGCCAGCAGCTTAACTAGCGGGGGGTCAGATACGCAGTATTTT CASSLTSGGSDTQYF
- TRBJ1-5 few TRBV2 TGTGCCAGCAGTGATTTCTGGACCCAGCATTTT CASSDFWTQHF
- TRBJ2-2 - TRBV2 TGTGCCAGTGGGACAACCACTTCTGCGAACACCGGGGAGCTGTTTTTT CASGTTTSANTGELFF
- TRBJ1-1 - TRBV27 TGTGCCAGCAGTAGACGGATGAACACTGAAGCTTTCTTT CASSRRMNTEAFF
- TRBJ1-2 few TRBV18 TGTGCCAGCTCAGGGGATGGCTACACCTTC CASSGDGYTF
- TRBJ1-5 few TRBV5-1 TGCGCCAGCAGCCCCCAACCAGGGGAGGATCAGCCCCAGCATTTT CASSPQPGEDQPQHF
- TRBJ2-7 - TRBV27 TGTGCCAGCAGTTATAAGGACCGACTCTACGAGCAGTACTTC CASSYKDRLYEQYF
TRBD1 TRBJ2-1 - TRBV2 TGTGCCAGCATTGCGGACAGGGTATTGAATGAGCAGTTCTTC CASIADRVLNEQFF
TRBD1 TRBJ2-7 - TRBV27 TGTGCCAGCAGTTTAGACAGGGGCCACGAGCAGTACTTC CASSLDRGHEQYF
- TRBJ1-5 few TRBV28 TGTGCCAGCAACGGGGATAGCAATCAGCCCCAGCATTTT CASNGDSNQPQHF
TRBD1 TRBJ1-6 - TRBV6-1 TGTGCCAGCATGGGGTCAGGGGGCGGGAATTCACCCCTCCACTTT CASMGSGGGNSPLHF
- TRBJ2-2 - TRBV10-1 TGCGCCAGCCGCGAGAGCGGCAGGGGCGACACCGGGGAGCTGTTTTTT CASRESGRGDTGELFF
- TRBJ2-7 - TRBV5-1 TGCGCCAGCAGCCGGAACACAGCGTCCTACGAGCAGTACTTC CASSRNTASYEQYF
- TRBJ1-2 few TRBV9 TGTGCCAGCAGCCCCCGTGACCCCGTCTATGGCTACACCTTC CASSPRDPVYGYTF
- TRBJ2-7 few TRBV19 TGTGCCAGTAGTCCGAGCAGCTCCTACGAGCAGTACTTC CASSPSSSYEQYF
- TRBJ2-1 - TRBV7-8 TGTGCCAGCAGCTCCCTGGTCCCAACGGGTTACAATGAGCAGTTCTTC CASSSLVPTGYNEQFF
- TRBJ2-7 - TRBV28 TGTGCCAGCAGCCAACCCCTTGGGGGGGCCTACTCCTACGAGCAGTACTTC CASSQPLGGAYSYEQYF
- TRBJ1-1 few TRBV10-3 TGTGCCATCAGTGAGTGGGGAGAGGGGGCTTTCTTT CAISEWGEGAFF
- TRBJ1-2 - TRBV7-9 TGTGCCAGCAGCTTTGGGGGCAACTATGGCTACACCTTC CASSFGGNYGYTF
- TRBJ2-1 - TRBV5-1 TGCGCCAGCAGCTTGGCGCCTAGCTCCTACAATGAGCAGTTCTTC CASSLAPSSYNEQFF
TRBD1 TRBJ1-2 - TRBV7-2 TGTGCCAGCAGCTTAGGGACAGGGTGGGAAGGCTACACCTTC CASSLGTGWEGYTF
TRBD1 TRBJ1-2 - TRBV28 TGTGCCACCCAGGGGGCGAACTATGGCTACACCTTC CATQGANYGYTF
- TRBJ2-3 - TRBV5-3 TGTGCCAGAAGCGCGTCTCTACTCGGCACAGATACGCAGTATTTT CARSASLLGTDTQYF
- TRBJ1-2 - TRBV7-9 TGTGCCAGCAGCTTCGTGGCTAACTATGGCTACACCTTC CASSFVANYGYTF
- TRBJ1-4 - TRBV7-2 TGTGCCAGCAGCCCACAATGGACAGCAACTAATGAAAAACTGTTTTTT CASSPQWTATNEKLFF